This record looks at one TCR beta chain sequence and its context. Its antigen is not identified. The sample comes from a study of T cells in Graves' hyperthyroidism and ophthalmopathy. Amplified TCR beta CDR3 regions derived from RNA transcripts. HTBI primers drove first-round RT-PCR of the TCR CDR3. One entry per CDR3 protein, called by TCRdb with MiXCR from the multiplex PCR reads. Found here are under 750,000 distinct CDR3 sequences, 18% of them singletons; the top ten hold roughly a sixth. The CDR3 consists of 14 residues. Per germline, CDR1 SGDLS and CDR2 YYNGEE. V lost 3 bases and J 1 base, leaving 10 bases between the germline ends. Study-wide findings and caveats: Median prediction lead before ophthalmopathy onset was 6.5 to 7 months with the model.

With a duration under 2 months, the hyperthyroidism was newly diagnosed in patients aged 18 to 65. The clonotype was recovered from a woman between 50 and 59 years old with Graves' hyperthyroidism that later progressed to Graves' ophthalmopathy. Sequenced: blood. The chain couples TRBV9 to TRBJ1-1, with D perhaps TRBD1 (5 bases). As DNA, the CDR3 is TGTGCCAGCAGCGCGATCGACAGGAACACTGAAGCTTTCTTT. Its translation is CASSAIDRNTEAFF. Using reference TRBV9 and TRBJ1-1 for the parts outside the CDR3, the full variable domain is DSGVTQTPKHLITATGQRVTLRCSPRSGDLSVYWYQQSLDQGLQFLIQYYNGEERAKGNILERFSAQQFPDLHSELNLSSLELGDSALYFCASSAIDRNTEAFFGQGTRLTVV.